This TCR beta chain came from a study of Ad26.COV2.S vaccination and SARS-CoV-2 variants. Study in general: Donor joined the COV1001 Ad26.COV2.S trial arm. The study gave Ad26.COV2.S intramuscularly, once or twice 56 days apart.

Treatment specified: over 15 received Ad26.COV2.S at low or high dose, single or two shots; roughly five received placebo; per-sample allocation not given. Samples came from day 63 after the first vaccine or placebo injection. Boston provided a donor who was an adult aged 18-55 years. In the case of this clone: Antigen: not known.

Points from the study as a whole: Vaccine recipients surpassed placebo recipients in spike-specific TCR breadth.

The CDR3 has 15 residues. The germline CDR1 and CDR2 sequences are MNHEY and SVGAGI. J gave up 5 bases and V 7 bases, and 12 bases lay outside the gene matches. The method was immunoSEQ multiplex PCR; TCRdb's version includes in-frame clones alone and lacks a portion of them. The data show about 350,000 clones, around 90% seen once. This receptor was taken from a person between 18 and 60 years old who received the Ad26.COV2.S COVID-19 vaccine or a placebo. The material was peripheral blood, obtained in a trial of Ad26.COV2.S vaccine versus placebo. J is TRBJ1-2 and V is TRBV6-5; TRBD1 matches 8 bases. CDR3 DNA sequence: TGTGCCAGCACCCAGGGGGACAGGAGACATTATGGCTACACCTTC. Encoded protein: CASTQGDRRHYGYTF.